This T cell receptor beta chain is from a study of CXCR3-negative and CXCR3-positive naive CD8 T cells (dated by TCRdb to about 2019). Context from the whole study: In total, about 135 million TRB reads were obtained, or roughly 1.5 +/- 0.3 million reads per library. For the TRBV-TRBJ cluster analysis, the naive subsets came from about five donors, while the memory cells came from 3 donors. Data from 11 donors, pooled across two independent experiments, went into the diversity and physicochemical repertoire analyses.

The CDR3 measures 13 amino acids from cysteine to phenylalanine. DNA is not recorded here. CDR1 and CDR2 (SQVTM, ANQGSEA) derive from the germline V gene. Each CD8+ T cell subset was flow-sorted in triplicate, with some 300,000 cells per subset placed directly into RLT lysis buffer. To keep memory contaminants out, a stringent definition of naive CD8+ T cells was applied: CD45RO-CCR7+CD27+CD95-. Using standard density gradient centrifugation, peripheral blood mononuclear cells were isolated from buffy coats. Naive CXCR3-negative and CXCR3-positive CD8+ T cells were flow-sorted using a FACSAria III. Total RNA was extracted from sorted cells with an RNeasy Mini Kit. TCRdb shows the sequencer as NextSeq 550. The Human TCR Profiling Kit (MiLaboratory) was used to make UMI-labeled 5' RACE TRB cDNA libraries. cDNA synthesis used the entire amount of extracted RNA, and PCR amplification then used the entire amount of cDNA produced. Libraries were prepared in parallel with an identical number of PCR cycles. The study's own analysis went as follows. MIGEC and MiXCR extracted about 53,000 +/- 10,000 unique UMI-labeled TRB cDNA molecules per library, requiring at least two reads per UMI. An average of roughly 40,000 +/- 10,000 functional in-frame TRB CDR3 nucleotide clonotypes without stop codons was found per library. After each sample was downsampled to 5000 UMI-labeled TRB molecules, VDJtools was used to calculate diversity metrics such as normalized Shannon-Wiener and Chao1. VDJtools was used to calculate clonotype-size-weighted physicochemical properties of the central five CDR3 residues, namely interaction energy, strength, volume and Kidera factor 4. TCRdb reprocessed the public reads and reports one entry per CDR3 protein sequence, without DNA. The V and J calls were not made by the authors but by TCRdb's processing. This sample's table carries 100,000 to 150,000 distinct CDR3 sequences. Of the sample, 0.29% falls within the top ten clones.

Findings and caveats that apply to the study as a whole: Both naive subsets had comparably high repertoire diversity, while memory CD8+ T cells had much lower repertoire diversity. Freshly isolated PBMCs were used for most assays because CXCR3 expression went down partially after cryopreservation. Because surface CD5, which is linked to self-reactivity in mice, was comparable between the naive subsets, TCR interaction strength was also inferred from TRB CDR3 physicochemical properties. TRB CDR3s from CXCR3-positive naive cells showed higher hydrophobicity (lower Kidera factor 4), lower energy, and higher strength and volume indices than CXCR3-negative naive cells. Within the same donor, TRBV-TRBJ usage looked similar between naive CXCR3-negative and CXCR3-positive cells, but memory cells had distinct patterns.

A word on this clonotype: It lacks a known antigen.

The TCR was taken from a human donor in good health. Some clones in this sample may be carry-over from other donors' samples. The sample comprised naive CXCR3- CD8+ T cells from blood. The sample's cell subset or site label, decoded: CD45RO-CCR7+CD27+CD95- naive CD8+ T cells lacking CXCR3 (TNR3-). The chain joins TRBV29-1 to TRBJ2-1. This receptor carries the CDR3 CSVAGSSYNEQFF.